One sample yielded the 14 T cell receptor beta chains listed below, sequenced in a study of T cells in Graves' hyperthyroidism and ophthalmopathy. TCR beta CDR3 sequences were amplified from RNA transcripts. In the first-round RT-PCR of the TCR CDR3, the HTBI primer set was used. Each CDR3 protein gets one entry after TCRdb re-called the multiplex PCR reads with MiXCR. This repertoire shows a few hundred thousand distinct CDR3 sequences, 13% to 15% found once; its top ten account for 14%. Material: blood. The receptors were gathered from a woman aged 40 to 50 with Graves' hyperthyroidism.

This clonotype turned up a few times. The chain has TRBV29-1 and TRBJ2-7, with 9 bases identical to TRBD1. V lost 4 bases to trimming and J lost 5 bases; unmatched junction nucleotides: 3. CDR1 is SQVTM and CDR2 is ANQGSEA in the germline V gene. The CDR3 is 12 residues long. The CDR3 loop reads CSVGDRGDEQYF. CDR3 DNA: TGCAGCGTTGGTGACAGGGGGGACGAGCAGTACTTC.

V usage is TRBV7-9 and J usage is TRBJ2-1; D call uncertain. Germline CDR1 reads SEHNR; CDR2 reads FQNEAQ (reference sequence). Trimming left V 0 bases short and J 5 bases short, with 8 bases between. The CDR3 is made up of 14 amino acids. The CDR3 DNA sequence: TGTGCCAGCAGCTTAGCGGGATCGCACAATGAGCAGTTCTTC. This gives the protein CASSLAGSHNEQFF.

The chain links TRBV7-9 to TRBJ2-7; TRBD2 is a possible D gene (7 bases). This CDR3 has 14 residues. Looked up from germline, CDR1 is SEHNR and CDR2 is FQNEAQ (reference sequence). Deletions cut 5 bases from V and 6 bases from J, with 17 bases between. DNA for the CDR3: TGTGCCAGCAGCCTCGCGGGAGCCAGGGGCGAGCAGTACTTC. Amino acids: CASSLAGARGEQYF.

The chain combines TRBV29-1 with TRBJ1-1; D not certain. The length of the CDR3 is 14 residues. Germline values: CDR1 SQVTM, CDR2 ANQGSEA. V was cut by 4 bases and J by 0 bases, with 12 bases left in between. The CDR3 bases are TGCAGCGTTGCGGCGGGTGGTTTGAACACTGAAGCTTTCTTT. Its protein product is CSVAAGGLNTEAFF.

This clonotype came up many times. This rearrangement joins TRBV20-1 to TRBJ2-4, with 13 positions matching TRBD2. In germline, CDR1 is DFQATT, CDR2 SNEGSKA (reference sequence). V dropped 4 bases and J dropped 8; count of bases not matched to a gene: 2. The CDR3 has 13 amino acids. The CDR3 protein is CSAIGLAGDIQYF. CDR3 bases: TGCAGTGCTATTGGACTAGCGGGAGACATTCAGTACTTC.

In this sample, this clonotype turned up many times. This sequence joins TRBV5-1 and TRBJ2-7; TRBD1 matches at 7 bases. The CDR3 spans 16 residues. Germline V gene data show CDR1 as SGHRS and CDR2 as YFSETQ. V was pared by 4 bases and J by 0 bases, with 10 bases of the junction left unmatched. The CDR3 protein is CASSKGQELASYEQYF. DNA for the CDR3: TGCGCCAGCAGCAAAGGACAGGAGCTGGCCTCCTACGAGCAGTACTTC.

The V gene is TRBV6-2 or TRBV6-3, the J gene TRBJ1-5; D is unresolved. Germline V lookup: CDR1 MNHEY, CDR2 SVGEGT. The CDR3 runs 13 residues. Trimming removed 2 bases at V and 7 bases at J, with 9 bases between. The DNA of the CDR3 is TGTGCCAGCAGTTACGGGGTGGAGCAGCCCCAGCATTTT. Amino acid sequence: CASSYGVEQPQHF.

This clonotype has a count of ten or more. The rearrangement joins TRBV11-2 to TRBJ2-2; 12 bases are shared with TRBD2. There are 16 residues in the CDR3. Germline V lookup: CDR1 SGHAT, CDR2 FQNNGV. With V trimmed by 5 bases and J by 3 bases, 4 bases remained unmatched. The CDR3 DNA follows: TGTGCCAGCAGCCCGGGACTAGCGGGTTACACCGGGGAGCTGTTTTTT. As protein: CASSPGLAGYTGELFF.

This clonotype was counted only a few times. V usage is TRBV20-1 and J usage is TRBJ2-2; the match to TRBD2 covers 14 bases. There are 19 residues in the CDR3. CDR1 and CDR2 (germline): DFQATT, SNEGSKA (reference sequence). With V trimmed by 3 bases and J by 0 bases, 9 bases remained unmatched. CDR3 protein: CSASSWGLAGVANTGELFF. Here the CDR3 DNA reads TGCAGTGCTAGTTCCTGGGGACTAGCGGGAGTGGCGAACACCGGGGAGCTGTTTTTT.

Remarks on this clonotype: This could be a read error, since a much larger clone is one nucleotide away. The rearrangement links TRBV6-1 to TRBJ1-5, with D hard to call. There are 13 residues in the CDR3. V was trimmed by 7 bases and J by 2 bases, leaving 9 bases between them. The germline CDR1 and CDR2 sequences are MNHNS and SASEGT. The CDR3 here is CASNRNGNQPQHF. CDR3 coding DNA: TGTGCCAGCAACAGAAATGGCAATCAGCCCCAGCATTTT.

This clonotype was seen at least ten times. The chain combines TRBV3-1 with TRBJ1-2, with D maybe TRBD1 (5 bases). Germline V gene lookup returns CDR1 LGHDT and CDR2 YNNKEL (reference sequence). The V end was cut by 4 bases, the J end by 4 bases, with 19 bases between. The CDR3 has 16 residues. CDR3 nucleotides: TGTGCCAGCAGCCCTCAGTGGGGGAGGGATGGCTATGGCTACACCTTC. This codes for CASSPQWGRDGYGYTF. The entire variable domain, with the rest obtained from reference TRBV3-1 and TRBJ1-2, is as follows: DTAVSQTPKYLVTQMGNDKSIKCEQNLGHDTMYWYKQDSKKFLKIMFSYNNKELIINETVPNRFSPKSPDKAHLNLHINSLELGDSAVYFCASSPQWGRDGYGYTFGSGTRLTVV.

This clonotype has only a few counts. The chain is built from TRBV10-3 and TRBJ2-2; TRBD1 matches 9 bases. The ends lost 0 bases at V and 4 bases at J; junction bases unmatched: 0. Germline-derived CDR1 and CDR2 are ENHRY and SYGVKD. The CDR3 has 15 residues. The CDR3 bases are TGTGCCATCAGTGAGTCACAGGGGGCCACCGGGGAGCTGTTTTTT. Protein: CAISESQGATGELFF.

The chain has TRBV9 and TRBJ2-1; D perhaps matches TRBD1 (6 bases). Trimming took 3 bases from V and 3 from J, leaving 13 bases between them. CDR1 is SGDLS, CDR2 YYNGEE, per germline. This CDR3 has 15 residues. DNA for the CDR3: TGTGCCAGCAGCGGTGGGACAACCCGCTACAATGAGCAGTTCTTC. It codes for CASSGGTTRYNEQFF.

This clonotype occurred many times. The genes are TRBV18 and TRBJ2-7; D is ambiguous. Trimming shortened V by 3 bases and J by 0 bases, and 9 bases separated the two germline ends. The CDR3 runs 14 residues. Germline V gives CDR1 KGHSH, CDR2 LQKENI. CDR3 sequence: CASSPIGNSYEQYF. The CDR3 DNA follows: TGTGCCAGCTCACCGATCGGCAACTCCTACGAGCAGTACTTC.